This record covers a single T cell receptor beta chain. This CDR3 is built from 17 residues. Germline V CDR1 and CDR2: SGHTA, FQGNSA. TCRdb reworked the 5' RACE reads into one entry per CDR3 protein, no DNA. In all, the sample yields a few hundred thousand distinct CDR3 sequences. The source of the sample is a study of monozygotic twins with inflammatory bowel disease. The V and J genes are TRBV7-2 and TRBJ2-7; the D call from TCRdb, TRBD2, cannot be confirmed without DNA. This sequence was found in a human donor with ulcerative colitis or Crohn's disease, or a healthy co-twin of an affected twin (not recorded which). Sequencing used blood. Here the CDR3 reads CASSLVGTSGSSYEQYF.